The 23 T cell receptor beta chains below all came from one sample that was sequenced in a study of T cells after yellow fever vaccination. TCRdb itself ran the 5' RACE reads through MiXCR, one entry per CDR3 protein. The table shows approximately 350,000 distinct CDR3 sequences, with roughly 12% occurring only once. The sequencing used PBMCs, collected on the day of the first yellow fever vaccination. The source of these receptors is a man aged 18 to 29 who received the YFV17D yellow fever vaccine.

The rearrangement joins TRBV7-2 to TRBJ2-7; 10 bases align to TRBD1. The CDR3 is 17 amino acids. The junction had 14 bases not matched to a gene; V was cut back by 6 bases and J by 3 bases. The germline CDR1 and CDR2 sequences are SGHTA and FQGNSA. The CDR3 protein is CASSLPGQGNRRYEQYF. CDR3 nucleotide sequence: TGTGCCAGCAGTCTCCCGGGACAGGGGAACCGACGCTACGAGCAGTACTTC.

This clonotype was counted between two and nine times. The J gene is TRBJ2-2, the V gene TRBV4-3; a possible D gene is TRBD1 (6 bases). The CDR3 is 17 amino acids. The germline V gene has CDR1 LGHNA and CDR2 YSLEER. Trimming left V 1 base short and J 2 bases short, with 14 bases between. The CDR3 DNA reads as TGCGCCAGCAGCCAAGCACCGGGACACTTCAACACCGGGGAGCTGTTTTTT. This translates into CASSQAPGHFNTGELFF.

The chain recombines TRBV7-2 with TRBJ1-6; unclear D gene. The CDR3 spans 16 residues. With 1 base removed from V and 6 bases from J, the gap between germline ends came to 13 bases. The germline V gene encodes CDR1 SGHTA and CDR2 FQGNSA. CDR3 sequence reads: CASSLVEARLNSPLHF. The CDR3 coding sequence is TGTGCCAGCAGCTTAGTGGAGGCACGCCTTAATTCACCCCTCCACTTT.

CDR3 region: CASSLQGAEIQYF. The DNA of the CDR3 is TGCGCCAGCAGCCTACAGGGGGCGGAAATTCAGTACTTC. The rearrangement uses TRBV5-1 and TRBJ2-4, with 9 nucleotides matching TRBD1. The J segment lost 10 bases and the V segment lost 4 bases, leaving 6 bases of the junction unmatched. This CDR3 has 13 residues. Looked up from germline, CDR1 is SGHRS and CDR2 is YFSETQ. The entire variable domain, with the rest obtained from reference TRBV5-1 and TRBJ2-4, is as follows: KAGVTQTPRYLIKTRGQQVTLSCSPISGHRSVSWYQQTPGQGLQFLFEYFSETQRNKGNFPGRFSGRQFSNSRSEMNVSTLELGDSALYLCASSLQGAEIQYFGAGTRLSVL.

This clonotype appeared many times. This sequence joins TRBV14 and TRBJ2-2; D might be TRBD1 (6 bases). Germline CDR1 SGHDN, CDR2 FVKESK. This CDR3 has 13 residues. Trimming cost V 3 bases and J 5 bases, with 7 bases left between them. The CDR3 DNA is TGTGCCAGCAGCCAGCAGGGGACCGGGGAGCTGTTTTTT. Protein product: CASSQQGTGELFF.

This clonotype was recorded at least ten times. The chain has TRBV12-3 or TRBV12-4 and TRBJ1-1; 9 nucleotides line up with TRBD1. This CDR3 spans 14 amino acids. The J segment lost 5 bases and the V segment lost 4 bases, leaving 5 bases of the junction unmatched. The CDR3 spells CASSSRQGGTEAFF. The CDR3, as DNA: TGTGCCAGCAGTTCACGACAGGGGGGGACTGAAGCTTTCTTT.

CDR3 DNA: TGTGCCAGCAGTTACCAATTACTAGCGGGGATCGATGAGCAGTTCTTC. Protein product: CASSYQLLAGIDEQFF. The J gene is TRBJ2-1, the V gene TRBV7-7, with TRBD2 matching over 10 bases. Losses at the gene ends were 6 bases for V and 8 bases for J; bases not matched to a gene: 13. CDR1 and CDR2 (germline): SSHAT, FNYEAQ (reference sequence). CDR3 length: 16 amino acids. The entire variable domain, with the rest obtained from reference TRBV7-7 and TRBJ2-1, is as follows: GAGVSQSPRYKVTKRGQDVTLRCDPISSHATLYWYQQALGQGPEFLTYFNYEAQPDKSGLPSDRFSAERPEGSISTLTIQRTEQRDSAMYRCASSYQLLAGIDEQFFGPGTRLTVL.

This clonotype was detected only a few times. This rearrangement joins TRBV7-9 to TRBJ1-2; D gene uncertain. V was shortened by 6 bases and J by 5 bases, with 13 bases between the two germline ends. The CDR3 runs 13 residues. Germline V gives CDR1 SEHNR, CDR2 FQNEAQ (reference sequence). This CDR3 reads CASRKSGLYGYTF. In DNA form, the CDR3 reads TGTGCCAGCAGAAAATCCGGACTTTATGGCTACACCTTC.

This clonotype occurred a few times. J is TRBJ2-7 and V is TRBV28; 10 bases agree with TRBD1. V lost 5 bases and J lost 3; bases outside the gene matches: 10. CDR1 and CDR2 (germline): MDHEN, SYDVKM. The CDR3 contains 16 residues. CDR3 sequence (DNA): TGTGCCAGCAGTGCGACAGGGGGCAGATCTTACTACGAGCAGTACGTC. Amino acids: CASSATGGRSYYEQYV.

This clonotype was seen only once. The V call is TRBV18, the J call TRBJ1-2; a possible D gene is TRBD1 (5 bases). V dropped 3 bases and J dropped 7 bases, with 21 bases sitting between them. The germline V gene encodes CDR1 KGHSH and CDR2 LQKENI. This CDR3 has 16 residues. DNA for the CDR3: TGTGCCAGCTCACCTACAACACCGACAGTTGGAGGTGGCTACACCTTC. Translation gives CASSPTTPTVGGGYTF.

The chain combines TRBV12-3 or TRBV12-4 with TRBJ2-5, with TRBD1 identical over 8 bases. The CDR3 length is 14 residues. V lost 6 bases and J lost 5; bases outside the gene matches: 8. The CDR3 DNA is TGTGCCAGCAGCTATTATACAGGGGGGGAGACCCAGTACTTC. Its protein product is CASSYYTGGETQYF.

This clonotype was counted at least ten times. The V gene is TRBV20-1, the J gene TRBJ1-6; D remains ambiguous. Deletions cut 8 bases from V and 8 bases from J, with 13 bases between. Looked up from germline, CDR1 is DFQATT and CDR2 is SNEGSKA (reference sequence). CDR3 length: 12 residues. This CDR3 is CSIGQRDSPLHF. For the CDR3, the DNA is TGCAGTATCGGGCAAAGGGATTCACCCCTCCACTTT.

V and J are TRBV12-3 or TRBV12-4 and TRBJ1-1, with TRBD1 identical over 7 bases. CDR3 length: 18 amino acids. Trimming cost V 5 bases and J 0 bases; bases outside gene matches: 15. The CDR3 DNA is TGTGCCAGCAGTAGTTTTAGGGGGCGCGGGTTGATGAACACTGAAGCTTTCTTT. It specifies CASSSFRGRGLMNTEAFF.

This chain uses TRBV4-3 with TRBJ1-2, with no clear D. In germline, CDR1 is LGHNA, CDR2 YSLEER. V lost 1 base and J 0 bases, leaving 9 bases between the germline ends. The CDR3 runs to 15 residues. This chain's CDR3 is CASSQAAATNYGYTF. DNA for the CDR3: TGCGCCAGCAGCCAAGCCGCAGCGACTAACTATGGCTACACCTTC.

Note on this clonotype: One junction end does not reproduce the germline sequence, and a read error may be involved. This chain links TRBV9 with TRBJ2-3, with D possibly matching TRBD1 (5 bases). In germline, CDR1 is SGDLS, CDR2 YYNGEE. This CDR3 region has 13 residues. The CDR3: CASSVEYTGTQYF. The DNA of the CDR3 is TGTGCCAGCAGCGTAGAGTACACAGGTACGCAGTATTTT. Complete variable domain (other parts from reference TRBV9 and TRBJ2-3): DSGVTQTPKHLITATGQRVTLRCSPRSGDLSVYWYQQSLDQGLQFLIQYYNGEERAKGNILERFSAQQFPDLHSELNLSSLELGDSALYFCASSVEYTGTQYFGPGTRLTVL.

This clonotype has only a few counts. The rearrangement joins TRBV6-5 to TRBJ1-5; D not certain. CDR1 and CDR2 (germline): MNHEY, SVGAGI. This CDR3 has 13 amino acids. V gave up 3 bases and J gave up 8 bases, with 11 bases separating them. This CDR3 is CASSYLGMEPQHF. The CDR3 nucleotides read TGTGCCAGCAGTTATTTGGGGATGGAGCCCCAGCATTTT.

This chain joins TRBV7-9 and TRBJ2-2; 10 bases line up with TRBD1. This CDR3 is built from 14 residues. V lost 6 bases to trimming and J lost 4 bases; unmatched junction nucleotides: 2. Germline V gene lookup returns CDR1 SEHNR and CDR2 FQNEAQ (reference sequence). CDR3 region: CASRGQGITGELFF. In DNA form, the CDR3 reads TGTGCCAGCAGGGGACAGGGGATCACCGGGGAGCTGTTTTTT.

This clonotype came up a few times. The J gene is TRBJ1-3, the V gene TRBV6-4; 7 nucleotides line up with TRBD1. The junction had 2 bases not matched to a gene; V was cut back by 10 bases and J by 2 bases. CDR1 is MRHNA, CDR2 SNTAGT, per germline. There are 12 residues in the CDR3. This chain's CDR3 is CAIQGAGNTIYF. CDR3 coding DNA: TGTGCCATCCAGGGGGCTGGAAACACCATATATTTT.

This clonotype has only a few counts. The chain recombines TRBV7-9 with TRBJ2-7; D unresolved. The germline V gene encodes CDR1 SEHNR and CDR2 FQNEAQ (reference sequence). V was trimmed by 3 bases and J by 3 bases, leaving 9 bases between them. The CDR3 is made up of 13 amino acids. The CDR3 DNA is TGTGCCAGCAGCTTGTTGGGGAACTACGAGCAGTACTTC. It encodes CASSLLGNYEQYF.

This clonotype has a count of ten or more. This chain uses TRBV7-2 with TRBJ2-5; TRBD1 might be the D (5 bases). With 8 bases removed from V and 4 bases from J, the gap between germline ends came to 20 bases. The length of the CDR3 is 15 residues. Germline V gene data show CDR1 as SGHTA and CDR2 as FQGNSA. The CDR3 loop is CASGSFVGLGETQYF. For the CDR3, the DNA is TGTGCCAGCGGGTCTTTCGTGGGGCTGGGAGAGACCCAGTACTTC.

This clonotype has a handful of counts. V gene TRBV7-8 combines with J gene TRBJ1-2; D uncertain. Germline CDR1 is SGHVS and CDR2 is FQNEAQ. The CDR3 runs 13 residues. Trimming stripped 4 bases from V and 4 bases from J, with 10 bases between. The CDR3 region is CASSSGPLYGYTF. DNA for the CDR3: TGTGCCAGCAGCTCCGGGCCCCTCTATGGCTACACCTTC.

The chain employs TRBV24-1 and TRBJ2-2; 9 bases are a match to TRBD1. This CDR3 has 16 amino acids. With 3 bases clipped from V and 1 base from J, the junction kept 2 bases outside the gene matches. Germline CDR1 reads KGHDR; CDR2 reads SFDVKD. CDR3 bases: TGTGCCACCAGTGATGAGGGACAGGGGAACACCGGGGAGCTGTTTTTT. It translates to CATSDEGQGNTGELFF.

This clonotype showed up just a few times. The V and J genes are TRBV4-2 and TRBJ1-2; TRBD1 is a possible D gene (6 bases). The CDR3 length is 16 residues. V lost 0 bases and J lost 8, with 19 bases in between. Germline lookup yields CDR1 LGHNA and CDR2 YNFKEQ. CDR3 amino acids: CASSQDRGGSPRGYTF. The CDR3 nucleotides read TGTGCCAGCAGCCAAGATCGAGGGGGTTCCCCTAGAGGCTACACCTTC.